The subject of this entry is one T cell receptor beta chain. Per the germline V gene, CDR1 is MNHEY and CDR2 is SVGEGT. Trimming took off 4 bases at V and 5 bases at J, with 11 bases between the two ends. The CDR3 is 13 residues long. Assay: immunoSEQ multiplex PCR; the TCRdb copy retains only in-frame clones and omits some. In the table there are around 250,000 clones, approximately 85% of which are singletons. This specimen belongs to a study of blood T cell repertoires in COVID-19. Whole-study context: Acute-phase and convalescent COVID-19 samples originated in the United States, Italy and Spain. The analysed material was cDNA or gDNA that came from T cells, B-cell-depleted T cells, or PBMCs.

The chain links TRBV6-2 or TRBV6-3 to TRBJ2-5; the D gene is possibly TRBD1 (7 bases). Sample: PBMCs or T cells enriched from blood (not recorded which). The receptor comes from a woman between 50 and 59 years old with acute COVID-19. The DNA for the CDR3 is TGTGCCAGCAGTTTACAGGGGAGGGAGACCCAGTACTTC. Protein sequence: CASSLQGRETQYF.